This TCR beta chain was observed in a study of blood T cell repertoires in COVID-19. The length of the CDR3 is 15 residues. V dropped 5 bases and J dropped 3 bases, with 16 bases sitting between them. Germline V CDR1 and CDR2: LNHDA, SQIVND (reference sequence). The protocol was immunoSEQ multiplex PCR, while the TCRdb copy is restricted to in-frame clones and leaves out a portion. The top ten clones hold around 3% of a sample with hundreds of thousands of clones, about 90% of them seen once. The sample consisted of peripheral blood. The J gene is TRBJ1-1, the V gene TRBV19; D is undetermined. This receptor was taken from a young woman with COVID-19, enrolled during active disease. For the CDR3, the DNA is TGTGCCAGTAGTGCGCCGGGAGTCGCGGACACTGAAGCTTTCTTT. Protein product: CASSAPGVADTEAFF.